A single TCR beta chain is shown here with its context. The antigen remains unidentified. The entry originates in a study of vaccination effects on CD4 cells after COVID-19. Turning to the study itself: Participants each got two BNT162b2 or mRNA-1273 vaccine doses.

Study-wide points: Healthy vaccinees showed cross-reactivity with common cold coronaviruses in only 1 of 255 vaccine-induced clones. Clones induced by infection and by vaccine showed marked clonal contraction late after vaccination.

Between the trimmed V and J ends, which lost 5 bases and 1 base, there was a span of 9 bases. The CDR3 contains 13 residues. Germline CDR1 SGHNT, CDR2 YYREEE (reference sequence). After expansion with viral peptide pools in the ViraFEST assay, antigen-specific CD4+ T cells were sequenced. Investigators separated out CD4+ T cells once around nine days of culture had passed. IL-2 medium took the place of half the medium on both days 3 and 7. Measured with immunoSEQ multiplex PCR; TCRdb has only the in-frame clones, and not every one. Here the sample spans around 83,000 clones, around four fifths being singletons.

The rearrangement uses TRBV5-4 and TRBJ1-2; perhaps TRBD1 as D (5 bases). This TCR came from a human donor who received a COVID-19 vaccine. Sample: CD4+ T cells from PBMCs cultured with HCoV-229E spike peptides, taken before COVID-19 vaccination. The CDR3 region has the DNA TGTGCCAGCAGAGTTCAGGGTAACTATGGCTACACCTTC. Translated: CASRVQGNYGYTF.